The 27 T cell receptor beta chains listed next were all sequenced from one sample in a study of human T cells and chemical hapten exposure. In TCRdb, the RACE reads were re-called with MiXCR into one record per CDR3 protein. The sample holds over 300,000 distinct CDR3 sequences, approximately 5% seen once. Time point noted: pre-sensitization, week 0. Noted treatment: therapeutic diphenylcyclopropenone sensitization with weekly scalp DPC. The sequencing here drew on whole blood, taken in connection with sensitization to the hapten diphenylcyclopropenone (DPC). The receptors come from a woman in her forties or fifties with alopecia areata. Some clones in this sample may be carry-over from other donors' samples.

In this sample, this clonotype turned up many times. The CDR3: CASSLLGRRGEQYF. In nucleotides, the CDR3 is TGTGCCAGCAGTTTATTGGGACGGAGGGGCGAGCAGTACTTC. The chain has TRBV27 and TRBJ2-7; D is perhaps TRBD2 (6 bases). The CDR3 is made up of 14 amino acids. In germline, CDR1 is MNHEY, CDR2 SMNVEV (reference sequence). The ends were cut back, 1 base at V and 6 bases at J, with 13 bases in the middle.

This clonotype was seen more than once but under ten times. The V and J genes are TRBV6-5 and TRBJ2-1; 9 positions match TRBD2. The CDR3 extends over 17 amino acids. Germline V CDR1 and CDR2: MNHEY, SVGAGI. V lost 7 bases to trimming and J lost 9 bases; unmatched junction nucleotides: 19. The CDR3: CASTLGAGGPVPTEQFF. DNA for the CDR3: TGTGCCAGCACCCTCGGGGCGGGAGGGCCGGTGCCTACTGAGCAGTTCTTC.

There are many counts of this clonotype. The chain is built from TRBV28 and TRBJ2-1; 8 nucleotides match TRBD2. After removal of 6 bases from V and 6 bases from J, the junction contained 7 bases not matched to a gene. The V gene's germline CDR1 is MDHEN and CDR2 SYDVKM. The CDR3 has 14 residues. The CDR3 sequence is CASSPGLDPNEQFF. The DNA of the CDR3 is TGTGCCAGCAGCCCGGGACTAGACCCCAATGAGCAGTTCTTC.

CDR3 coding DNA: TGTGCCAGCAGTCCCGGGACAACCTATAATTCACCCCTCCACTTT. As protein: CASSPGTTYNSPLHF. The gene calls are TRBV6-5 and TRBJ1-6; D perhaps matches TRBD1 (6 bases). The CDR3 has 15 residues. Germline V gives CDR1 MNHEY, CDR2 SVGAGI. The V end was cut by 5 bases, the J end by 2 bases, with 10 bases between.

This clonotype was counted many times. The chain employs TRBV6-5 and TRBJ2-7, with D perhaps given as TRBD1 or TRBD2 (5 bases each). CDR1 and CDR2 (germline): MNHEY, SVGAGI. V lost 5 bases and J 11 bases, leaving 19 bases between the germline ends. The CDR3 sequence is 13 residues long. The CDR3 coding sequence is TGTGCCAGCAGTAAGTACACCGGGACCTCGGAGTACTTC. Translating gives CASSKYTGTSEYF.

This chain connects TRBV12-3 or TRBV12-4 to TRBJ1-1; no reliable D call. The ends were cut back, 1 base at V and 7 bases at J, with 7 bases in the middle. This CDR3 has 12 amino acids. Written as DNA, the CDR3 is TGTGCCAGCAGTTTAGACGCAGTTGAAGCTTTCTTT. Translated: CASSLDAVEAFF.

This clonotype came up many times. The V call is TRBV12-3 or TRBV12-4, the J call TRBJ1-2; perhaps TRBD1 as D (5 bases). V lost 3 bases and J lost 3, with 11 bases in between. The CDR3 spans 14 residues. The CDR3 sequence is CASSFPGKDYGYTF. CDR3 coding DNA: TGTGCCAGCAGTTTCCCAGGGAAGGACTATGGCTACACCTTC.

This clonotype was seen only a few times. The V gene is TRBV25-1, the J gene TRBJ2-1, with 9 bases that match TRBD1. The CDR3 contains 16 residues. CDR1 and CDR2 (germline): MGHDK, SYGVNS. The junction had 8 bases not matched to a gene; V was cut back by 1 base and J by 7 bases. The DNA for the CDR3 is TGTGCCAGCAGTGAATTTCCACGGACAGGGGAAAATGAGCAGTTCTTC. This sequence encodes CASSEFPRTGENEQFF. The whole variable domain, filled in from reference TRBV25-1 and TRBJ2-1, reads EADIYQTPRYLVIGTGKKITLECSQTMGHDKMYWYQQDPGMELHLIHYSYGVNSTEKGDLSSESTVSRIRTEHFPLTLESARPSHTSQYLCASSEFPRTGENEQFFGPGTRLTVL.

This clonotype was observed at least ten times. The chain couples TRBV28 to TRBJ1-1; no definite D call. Germline CDR1 MDHEN, CDR2 SYDVKM. V was cut by 3 bases and J by 1 base, with 9 bases left in between. The CDR3 is 14 amino acids. Written as DNA, the CDR3 is TGTGCCAGCAGTTTTCGTCCCCGGAACACTGAAGCTTTCTTT. Translated, it gives CASSFRPRNTEAFF.

The sample holds one count of this clonotype. One base away lies a much larger clone, so this may be a sequencing read error. The rearrangement joins TRBV7-9 to TRBJ2-5; D perhaps matches TRBD1 (7 bases). In germline, CDR1 is SEHNR, CDR2 FQNEAQ (reference sequence). This CDR3 has 16 residues. With 8 bases removed from V and 5 bases from J, the gap between germline ends came to 24 bases. In DNA form, the CDR3 reads TGTGCCAGCGGCCCCCCCGGCGGGCAGGGGGGTGAGACCCAGTACTTC. It yields the protein CASGPPGGQGGETQYF.

This clonotype turned up a few times. The rearrangement links TRBV5-6 to TRBJ1-3, with TRBD1 as a possible D gene (6 bases). Germline CDR1 and CDR2: SGHDT and YYEEEE. The CDR3 has 14 residues. The germline V and J ends were trimmed by 0 bases and 3 bases, with 7 bases remaining between them. The CDR3 spells CASSLEGDGNTIYF. As DNA, the CDR3 is TGTGCCAGCAGCTTGGAGGGGGATGGAAACACCATATATTTT.

This clonotype was observed a few times. The chain carries TRBV5-1 and TRBJ2-7; D is perhaps TRBD1 or TRBD2 (6 bases each). Trimming cost V 3 bases and J 0 bases, with 13 bases left between them. This CDR3 has 15 residues. Germline lookup yields CDR1 SGHRS and CDR2 YFSETQ. The CDR3 DNA reads TGCGCCAGCAGCTCCGGACCGGGGGCCTCCTACGAGCAGTACTTC. Its translation is CASSSGPGASYEQYF.

This clonotype was seen at least ten times. The chain has TRBV4-3 and TRBJ2-1, with D tentatively TRBD1 or TRBD2 (5 bases each). V lost 2 bases and J lost 4, with 12 bases in between. The CDR3 totals 15 residues. The V gene's germline CDR1 is LGHNA and CDR2 YSLEER. The CDR3 loop reads CASSQHRDGYNEQFF. The DNA of the CDR3 is TGCGCCAGCAGCCAACACCGGGACGGATACAATGAGCAGTTCTTC.

This clonotype came up a few times. As DNA, the CDR3 is TGTGCCAGCAGCAGAGGGACTCAGCCCCAGCATTTT. Amino acid sequence: CASSRGTQPQHF. This rearrangement joins TRBV21-1 to TRBJ1-5; the table's D call TRBD1 went unverified against the DNA. TRBV21-1 is flagged as a pseudogene. The CDR3 has 12 residues.

This clonotype was detected ten times or more. V is TRBV9 and J is TRBJ2-5, with TRBD1 identical over 8 bases. The CDR3 is 14 residues long. CDR1 and CDR2 from the germline V gene are SGDLS and YYNGEE. V trimming: 3 bases; J trimming: 6 bases; junction bases outside the gene matches: 7. The CDR3 bases are TGTGCCAGCAGCGCCTATCAGGGGGCCCAGACCCAGTACTTC. It translates to CASSAYQGAQTQYF.

This clonotype showed up many times. The chain combines TRBV4-1 with TRBJ1-5; perhaps TRBD1 as D (6 bases). V was shortened by 0 bases and J by 0 bases, with 6 bases between the two germline ends. Per germline, CDR1 MGHRA and CDR2 YSYEKL. The CDR3 extends over 15 amino acids. CDR3 in DNA: TGCGCCAGCAGCCAAGAAGGGGGTAGCAATCAGCCCCAGCATTTT. Translation gives CASSQEGGSNQPQHF.

Many counts were recorded for this clonotype. The chain is built from TRBV27 and TRBJ2-7; TRBD1 matches at 8 bases. The CDR3 is 14 residues long. V lost 5 bases and J lost 2; bases outside the gene matches: 5. Germline CDR1 is MNHEY and CDR2 is SMNVEV (reference sequence). The CDR3: CASSLRQGPYEQYF. The DNA of the CDR3 is TGTGCCAGCAGTCTCCGACAGGGGCCCTACGAGCAGTACTTC.

The table lists this clonotype with many counts. The chain employs TRBV12-3 or TRBV12-4 and TRBJ1-1; D call uncertain. This CDR3 is built from 16 residues. V was cut by 6 bases and J by 4 bases, with 21 bases left in between. The DNA for the CDR3 is TGTGCCAGCAGGGAGGGAGTGGGCCGTGAGGTCACTGAAGCTTTCTTT. Translated: CASREGVGREVTEAFF.

This clonotype showed up many times. CDR3 DNA sequence: TGTGCCAGCAGCCCCGCGGGACTAGCGGGCGAAAGCTCCTACAATGAGCAGTTCTTC. Its protein is CASSPAGLAGESSYNEQFF. The chain joins TRBV6-2 or TRBV6-3 to TRBJ2-1; 12 bases agree with TRBD2. The V and J ends lost 6 bases and 0 bases, in that order; junction bases with no gene match: 12. Germline-derived CDR1 and CDR2 are MNHEY and SVGEGT. There are 19 residues in the CDR3.

This rearrangement joins TRBV6-5 to TRBJ2-4, with 9 bases lining up with TRBD2. The germline gives CDR1 MNHEY, CDR2 SVGAGI. V trimming: 6 bases; J trimming: 6 bases; junction bases outside the gene matches: 12. CDR3 length: 16 amino acids. DNA of the CDR3: TGTGCCAGCAGCCTCGCTTCGGTAGCGGGGGTAAACATTCAGTACTTC. This gives the protein CASSLASVAGVNIQYF.

This clonotype was detected many times. V usage is TRBV9 and J usage is TRBJ2-2, with TRBD2 matching 7 bases. Germline CDR1 and CDR2: SGDLS and YYNGEE. The length of the CDR3 is 14 residues. Trimming cost V 5 bases and J 4 bases; bases outside gene matches: 5. The DNA of the CDR3 is TGTGCCAGCAGGCGGGAGTCGGGCACCGGGGAGCTGTTTTTT. Amino acid sequence: CASRRESGTGELFF.

This clonotype was observed at least ten times. The chain combines TRBV5-6 with TRBJ2-3; tentative D call: TRBD1 (5 bases). This CDR3 is 15 amino acids long. The V end lost 4 bases, the J end lost 4 bases, and 16 bases lay between the germline ends. Germline CDR1 and CDR2: SGHDT and YYEEEE. CDR3 protein: CASSGSTGLSDTQYF. DNA for the CDR3: TGTGCCAGCAGCGGCAGCACAGGCTTGTCAGATACGCAGTATTTT.

A remark on this clonotype: With a much larger clone just one base away, this may be a read error. The chain uses TRBV6-2 or TRBV6-3 and TRBJ1-1, with TRBD1 matching over 7 bases. The V gene end was trimmed by 7 bases and the J gene end by 9 bases; junction bases not matched to a gene: 11. Germline CDR1 and CDR2: MNHEY and SVGEGT. This CDR3 region has 13 residues. CDR3 sequence (DNA): TGTGCCAGCACCGGCCAGTGGAGGGGGCAAGCTTTCTTT. Translation gives CASTGQWRGQAFF.

This clonotype was recorded at least ten times. The chain couples TRBV12-3 or TRBV12-4 to TRBJ1-1; TRBD1 agrees at 8 bases. Trimming at V came to 5 bases and at J to 3 bases, leaving 8 bases not matched to a gene. The CDR3 runs 15 residues. The CDR3 spells CASSRGTGGYTEAFF. CDR3 nucleotides: TGTGCCAGCAGTCGCGGGACAGGCGGGTACACTGAAGCTTTCTTT.

V is TRBV12-3 or TRBV12-4 and J is TRBJ2-1; no clear D. Trimming took off 3 bases at V and 10 bases at J, with 10 bases between the two ends. This CDR3 has 12 residues. The CDR3 DNA is TGTGCCAGCAGTTTTACCCGCCAAGAGCAGTTCTTC. Amino acids: CASSFTRQEQFF.

This clonotype was recorded many times. The V gene is TRBV7-3, the J gene TRBJ2-5, with D perhaps matching TRBD1 (5 bases). Trimming took off 3 bases at V and 4 bases at J, with 9 bases between the two ends. Germline V gives CDR1 SGHTA, CDR2 FQGTGA. This CDR3 has 13 amino acids. The CDR3 reads CASSFREGETQYF. Here the CDR3 DNA reads TGTGCCAGCAGCTTCAGGGAAGGAGAGACCCAGTACTTC.

This clonotype was recorded many times. The chain recombines TRBV27 with TRBJ2-7, with TRBD1 identical over 8 bases. V lost 5 bases and J lost 6; bases outside the gene matches: 9. CDR1 and CDR2 from the germline V gene are MNHEY and SMNVEV (reference sequence). The CDR3 length is 14 residues. The CDR3 DNA sequence: TGTGCCAGCAGTACGACAGGGGCCTTCGCCGAGCAGTACTTC. Protein product: CASSTTGAFAEQYF.